This paragraph reports one T cell receptor beta chain. The sample originates from a study of blood T cell repertoires in COVID-19. Study context: Acute and convalescent COVID-19 specimens originated in the United States, Italy and Spain. T cells, B-cell-depleted T cells, or PBMCs supplied cDNA or gDNA.

As processed by the authors: Amplification with reference gene primers provided the estimates of nucleated cell counts. TCRdb's table, derived via immunoSEQ multiplex PCR, lists solely in-frame clones and lacks some. V and J calls and clone size are given by that table; D and trimming were obtained from the DNA. The sample has tens of thousands of clones; approximately 90% are singletons. V was cut by 4 bases and J by 0 bases, with 9 bases left in between. Looked up from germline, CDR1 is SQVTM and CDR2 is ANQGSEA. The length of the CDR3 is 13 residues. V usage is TRBV29-1 and J usage is TRBJ1-1; D might be TRBD1 (6 bases). The receptor's source is a human donor in a cohort sampled during active COVID-19. The specimen was peripheral blood. CDR3 sequence: CSVGGHLNTEAFF. Here the CDR3 DNA reads TGCAGCGTTGGGGGGCACTTGAACACTGAAGCTTTCTTT.